A selection of T cell receptor beta chains follows, all from one sample in a study of shared clonotypes between healthy human individuals. Generated by immunoSEQ multiplex PCR, the TCRdb table keeps only in-frame clones and is missing some. The profile shows about 2.4 million clones, under 95% of them singletons. Material: naive CD4+ T cells from PBMCs. All receptors derive from a man younger than 35 in good health. Some clones in this sample may be carry-over from other donors' samples. The CDR3 runs from the conserved cysteine through the conserved F or W. A D gene is named only where the DNA matches it firmly. The size field is filled for only some rows; it gives once, few, many or a size class.

v_gene: TRBV6-6; d_gene: -; abundance: -; j_gene: TRBJ1-2; CDR3aa: CASRPPEQVYGYTF; CDR3nt: TGTGCCAGCAGACCCCCGGAACAGGTGTATGGCTACACCTTC
v_gene: TRBV7-9; d_gene: -; abundance: -; j_gene: TRBJ2-3; CDR3aa: CASSLYALLDTQYF; CDR3nt: TGTGCCAGCAGCTTATATGCCCTGCTGGATACGCAGTATTTT
v_gene: TRBV9; d_gene: -; abundance: -; j_gene: TRBJ1-2; CDR3aa: CASSDRRGYGYTF; CDR3nt: TGTGCCAGCAGCGACAGGCGGGGCTATGGCTACACCTTC
v_gene: TRBV9; d_gene: TRBD1; abundance: -; j_gene: TRBJ1-4; CDR3aa: CASSAGQRNEKLFF; CDR3nt: TGTGCCAGCAGCGCGGGACAGCGAAATGAAAAACTGTTTTTT
v_gene: TRBV2; d_gene: -; abundance: once; j_gene: TRBJ1-3; CDR3aa: CASSQQGTGNTIYF; CDR3nt: TGTGCCAGCAGTCAACAGGGTACTGGAAACACCATATATTTT
v_gene: TRBV6-1; d_gene: -; abundance: -; j_gene: TRBJ2-5; CDR3aa: CASSEVGEETQYF; CDR3nt: TGTGCCAGCAGTGAAGTTGGGGAGGAGACCCAGTACTTC
v_gene: TRBV28; d_gene: -; abundance: once; j_gene: TRBJ2-5; CDR3aa: CASSPGGSAETQYF; CDR3nt: TGTGCCAGCAGCCCCGGGGGTAGCGCGGAGACCCAGTACTTC
v_gene: TRBV6-5; d_gene: TRBD1; abundance: -; j_gene: TRBJ1-2; CDR3aa: CASSYRTTGNYGYTF; CDR3nt: TGTGCCAGCAGTTACAGAACGACAGGGAACTATGGCTACACCTTC
v_gene: TRBV7-2; d_gene: -; abundance: -; j_gene: TRBJ1-1; CDR3aa: CASSSSWHNTEAFF; CDR3nt: TGTGCCAGCAGCTCCAGCTGGCATAACACTGAAGCTTTCTTT
v_gene: TRBV28; d_gene: TRBD2; abundance: -; j_gene: TRBJ2-3; CDR3aa: CASSLAGEGTDTQYF; CDR3nt: TGTGCCAGCAGTTTAGCGGGAGAGGGCACAGATACGCAGTATTTT